Listed here is a single T cell receptor beta chain. Antigen specificity is unknown. immunoSEQ v3.0 was run at survey level. The target of sequencing was about 40,000-50,000 T-cell genomes per sample. Generated by immunoSEQ multiplex PCR, the TCRdb table keeps only in-frame clones and is missing some. The sample shows roughly 44,000 clones, about 95% of them seen only once. The data are from a study of long-term antiretroviral therapy in people with HIV. Points from the study as a whole: Dominant in the repertoire at all time points were clones expanded before ART. Diversity went up after ART and still fell short of transplant donor controls.

This receptor was identified in a woman between 50 and 59 years old with HIV. Here the sequenced sample was unsorted PBMCs, taken 3.7 years after starting antiretroviral therapy.

The CDR3 here is CASSQIAGATDTQYF. In DNA, the CDR3 is TGCGCCAGCAGCCAAATAGCGGGGGCCACAGATACGCAGTATTTT. V and J are TRBV4-1 and TRBJ2-3; TRBD2 aligns across 9 bases. After removal of 2 bases from V and 2 bases from J, the junction contained 2 bases not matched to a gene. Germline CDR1 and CDR2: MGHRA and YSYEKL. The CDR3 extends over 15 amino acids.